Presented here are 5 T cell receptor beta chains from one specimen sequenced in a study of response to subunit inactivated influenza vaccine. Via MiXCR, TCRdb re-called the RT-PCR reads, giving one row per CDR3 protein. The sample records around 790,000 distinct CDR3 sequences, approximately 21% being singletons. Sample: PBMCs from blood, taken 5 days after vaccination. These receptors all stem from a man aged 45-65 years who received an inactivated influenza vaccine.

V usage is TRBV20-1 and J usage is TRBJ2-2; TRBD1 aligns across 9 bases. V lost 6 bases, J lost 6 bases, and 5 bases stayed unmatched. CDR1 and CDR2 (germline): DFQATT, SNEGSKA (reference sequence). The CDR3 extends over 13 amino acids. The CDR3 region has the DNA TGCAGTGCCGTGGGACAGGGTGCCGGGGAGCTGTTTTTT. It yields the protein CSAVGQGAGELFF.

The chain has TRBV10-3 and TRBJ2-2; D unclear. This CDR3 region has 13 residues. Trimming stripped 2 bases from V and 5 bases from J, with 6 bases between. The germline CDR1 and CDR2 sequences are ENHRY and SYGVKD. The CDR3 region is CAISEGETGELFF. DNA of the CDR3: TGTGCCATCAGTGAGGGGGAAACCGGGGAGCTGTTTTTT.

This clonotype has a handful of counts. This chain links TRBV29-1 with TRBJ2-7; TRBD1 matches at 12 bases. CDR1 is SQVTM and CDR2 is ANQGSEA in the germline V gene. The CDR3 consists of 13 residues. V trimming: 6 bases; J trimming: 6 bases; junction bases outside the gene matches: 6. The CDR3 DNA reads as TGCAGCGTCGCCGGGACAGGGGGCTTCGAGCAGTACTTC. Its protein is CSVAGTGGFEQYF.

The chain combines TRBV5-1 with TRBJ1-2; 9 nucleotides line up with TRBD1. Germline V gene data show CDR1 as SGHRS and CDR2 as YFSETQ. V lost 0 bases and J lost 14; bases outside the gene matches: 8. The CDR3 is 13 residues long. The CDR3 sequence is CASSLALTGGVTF. Written as DNA, the CDR3 is TGCGCCAGCAGCTTGGCACTGACAGGGGGGGTGACCTTC.

This clonotype has more than one count but fewer than ten. The J gene is TRBJ2-1, the V gene TRBV12-3 or TRBV12-4; 9 bases fit TRBD2. This CDR3 comprises 17 residues. Trimming removed 6 bases from V and 6 bases from J; junction bases left unmatched: 15. The CDR3 reads CASSNPGLAFQANEQFF. CDR3 nucleotide sequence: TGTGCCAGCAGCAATCCGGGACTAGCCTTCCAAGCCAATGAGCAGTTCTTC.